This T cell receptor beta chain is from a study of blood T cells in healthy people across ages. This clonotype was seen only a few times. With a J-beta primer mix and a sample-barcoded 5' primer, a second PCR ran about 7 to 11 cycles. Each single sample gave us at least 2.5 million CDR3-containing paired-end reads. MiXCR, applied by TCRdb to the 5' RACE reads, yields one record per CDR3 protein. The repertoire has approximately 810,000 distinct CDR3 sequences, about 28% of them found once; the top ten carry 17%. Total RNA extraction produced at least 6 micrograms (per sample) for the study. The CDR3 length is 14 residues. CDR1 is SGHTA, CDR2 FQGNSA, per germline. After removal of 4 bases from V and 3 bases from J, the junction contained 4 bases not matched to a gene.

The material sequenced was blood. J is TRBJ2-7 and V is TRBV7-2; 9 nucleotides match TRBD1. The source is a woman aged 80 or older in good health. The CDR3 DNA is TGTGCCAGCAGCTACTACAGGGGGCGCTACGAGCAGTACTTC. It is translated as CASSYYRGRYEQYF.